This T cell receptor beta chain was obtained from a study of cytotoxic CD8 clonotypes in ibrutinib-treated CLL. Study in general: Patients: around 11 relapsed/refractory, fewer than 16 treatment-naive, 17 IGHV unmutated. Response specimens were obtained following a median treatment duration of approximately 12 months, with a range of 6 to 36. A mean of approximately 260,000 productive templates and 85,000 to 95,000 productive rearrangements was obtained per sample.

Overall study results and limits: Public clonotypes were uncommon and contracted or stayed stable on treatment.

The protocol was immunoSEQ multiplex PCR, while the TCRdb copy is restricted to in-frame clones and leaves out a portion. The sample has tens of thousands of clones, 49% seen once. This clone is medium-sized. What it binds is not known. Germline assignment: CDR1 ENHRY and CDR2 SYGVKD. V was pared by 3 bases and J by 0 bases, with 16 bases of the junction left unmatched. The CDR3 spans 19 residues. The rearrangement links TRBV10-3 to TRBJ2-5, with 7 bases that match TRBD1. Sequencing used PBMCs, obtained before ibrutinib treatment. This clonotype was sampled from a human donor with chronic lymphocytic leukemia. The CDR3 loop reads CAISDFLGAQGTYQETQYF. CDR3 nucleotide sequence: TGTGCCATCAGTGACTTCCTAGGGGCACAGGGGACCTACCAAGAGACCCAGTACTTC.